This T cell receptor (beta chain) was observed in a study of blood T cell repertoires in COVID-19 (dated by TCRdb to about 2020). At the level of the whole study: Samples from collaborators originated in the United States, Italy and Spain and spanned both the acute and convalescent phases of COVID-19. The repertoires were released in a freely available public database meant as a resource for research on the immune response to SARS-CoV-2. Samples were obtained from the ongoing ImmuneRACE study (first 160 participants) and from roughly 1,300 subjects provided by 6 global collaborators. HLA class I and class II types, where available, came from metadata supplied by the sample provider rather than from assay-based typing. The prospective study material was composed of cDNA or gDNA derived from T cells, B-cell-depleted T cells, or PBMCs. The dataset comprised deeply sampled blood TCRbeta repertoires from subjects exposed to, actively infected with, or recovered from COVID-19. Nearly every sample came with metadata listing a de-identified subject ID, COVID-19 status, age in years and sex.

What the authors observed across the whole study: The amount of clinical and demographic metadata varied by source and participant and was provided uncurated.

Taken from cysteine to phenylalanine, the CDR3 has 13 residues. The only DNA kept is the CDR3, 39 bases in frame from the first base. The germline V gene provides CDR1 SGHRS and CDR2 YFSETQ. V and J lose 7 bases and 2 bases, and a span of 10 bases separates them. The immunoSEQ Assay, a bias-controlled multiplex PCR, was used to amplify TCRbeta CDR3 regions from genomic DNA. The original methods were these. The number of nucleated cells in each sample was estimated by amplification of reference gene primers within the assay. To quantify the absolute abundance of each unique TCRbeta CDR3 rearrangement, sequence reads were collapsed and filtered. For each sample, productive Simpson clonality was calculated as the square root of Simpson's diversity index across productive rearrangements. This immuneACCESS table, as held by TCRdb, lists in-frame sequences with V and J called but not all clones. Of the missing ones, under half trace to an unresolved V gene in checked studies; the others have no known cause. D and trimming come from the DNA, and the V and J calls and clone size come from that table. The sample table lists roughly 220,000 clones, 75% to 90% of them with a count of one. The ten largest clonotypes hold roughly 8.2% of the sample.

One collaborating source in Seattle enrolled patients while the patients were actively infected and followed the patients over time throughout the course of disease. Whole blood was collected in K2EDTA tubes by collaborating institutions according to the institutions' own protocols. For TCRbeta analysis, collaborators shipped samples in one of three forms: frozen whole blood, isolated PBMCs, or DNA extracted from either of those sample types. In regard to this clone: Its recognized antigen is unknown. No much larger clone exists at a distance of one base, and base qualities are not known.

This chain joins TRBV5-1 to TRBJ1-5; the D gene is not confidently resolved. Sequencing was performed on peripheral blood. The receptor's source is a woman of 80 years or more with COVID-19, enrolled during active disease. The CDR3 region reads CASSREGNQPQHF. The DNA sequence follows: TGCGCCAGCTCTCGAGAGGGCAATCAGCCCCAGCATTTT. Supplemented by the reference TRBV5-1 and TRBJ1-5 proteins around the CDR3, the complete variable domain is KAGVTQTPRYLIKTRGQQVTLSCSPISGHRSVSWYQQTPGQGLQFLFEYFSETQRNKGNFPGRFSGRQFSNSRSEMNVSTLELGDSALYLCASSREGNQPQHFGDGTRLSIL.